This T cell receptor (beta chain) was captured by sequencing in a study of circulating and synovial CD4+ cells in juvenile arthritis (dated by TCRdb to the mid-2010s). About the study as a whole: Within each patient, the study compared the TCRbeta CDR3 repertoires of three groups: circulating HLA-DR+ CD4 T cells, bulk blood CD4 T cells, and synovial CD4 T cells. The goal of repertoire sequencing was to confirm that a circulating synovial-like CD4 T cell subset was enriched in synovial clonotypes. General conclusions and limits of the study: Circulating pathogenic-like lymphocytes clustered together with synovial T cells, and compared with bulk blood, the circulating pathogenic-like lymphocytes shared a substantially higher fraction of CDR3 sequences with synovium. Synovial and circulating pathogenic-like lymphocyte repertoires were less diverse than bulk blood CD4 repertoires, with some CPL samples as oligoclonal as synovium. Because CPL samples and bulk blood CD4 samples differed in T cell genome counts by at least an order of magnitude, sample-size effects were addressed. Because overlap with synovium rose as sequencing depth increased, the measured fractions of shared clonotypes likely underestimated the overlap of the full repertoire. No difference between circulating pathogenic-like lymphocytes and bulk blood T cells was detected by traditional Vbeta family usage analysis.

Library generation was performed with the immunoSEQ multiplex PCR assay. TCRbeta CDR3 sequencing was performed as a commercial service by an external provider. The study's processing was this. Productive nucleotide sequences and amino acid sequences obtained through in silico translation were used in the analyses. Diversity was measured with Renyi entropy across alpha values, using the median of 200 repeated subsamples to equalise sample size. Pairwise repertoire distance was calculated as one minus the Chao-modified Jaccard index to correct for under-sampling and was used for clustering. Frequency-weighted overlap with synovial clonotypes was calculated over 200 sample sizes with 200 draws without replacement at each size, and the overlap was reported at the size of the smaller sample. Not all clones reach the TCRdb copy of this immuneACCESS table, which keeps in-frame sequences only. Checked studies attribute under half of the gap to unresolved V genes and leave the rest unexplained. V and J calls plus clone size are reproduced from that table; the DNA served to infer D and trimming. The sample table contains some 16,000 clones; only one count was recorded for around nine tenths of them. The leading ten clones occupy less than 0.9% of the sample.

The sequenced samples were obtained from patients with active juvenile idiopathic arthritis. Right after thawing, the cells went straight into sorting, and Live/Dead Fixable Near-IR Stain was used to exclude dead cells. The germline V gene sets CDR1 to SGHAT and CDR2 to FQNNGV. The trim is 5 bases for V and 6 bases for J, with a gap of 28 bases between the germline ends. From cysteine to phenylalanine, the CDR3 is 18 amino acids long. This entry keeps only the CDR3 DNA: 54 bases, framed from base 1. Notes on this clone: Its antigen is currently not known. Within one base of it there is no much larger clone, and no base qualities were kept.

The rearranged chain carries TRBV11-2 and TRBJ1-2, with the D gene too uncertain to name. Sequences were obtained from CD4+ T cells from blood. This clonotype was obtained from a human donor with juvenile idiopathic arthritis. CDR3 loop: CASSNPRYKVDTLNGYTF. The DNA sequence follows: TGTGCCAGCAGCAACCCCCGCTACAAGGTTGACACTCTCAATGGCTACACCTTC.